The 25 T cell receptor beta chains reported below all come from one sample, sequenced in a study of blood T cell repertoires in COVID-19. Assay: immunoSEQ multiplex PCR; the TCRdb copy retains only in-frame clones and omits some. Among 15,000 to 17,000 clones listed, 70% to 90% were seen once. The sequenced sample consisted of peripheral blood. These receptors came from a man between 70 and 80 years old in a cohort sampled during active COVID-19.

The V call is TRBV18, the J call TRBJ1-1, with D maybe TRBD1 (5 bases). Per the germline V gene, CDR1 is KGHSH and CDR2 is LQKENI. The CDR3 has 14 residues. Trimming stripped 4 bases from V and 4 bases from J, with 13 bases between. The CDR3 DNA follows: TGTGCCAGCTCACGGGGGGGTCAGGGCACTGAAGCTTTCTTT. Its translation: CASSRGGQGTEAFF.

The rearrangement joins TRBV16 to TRBJ2-1, with D tentatively TRBD2 (5 bases). V was trimmed by 2 bases and J by 1 base, leaving 6 bases between them. Germline CDR1 and CDR2: KGHSY and FQNENV. This CDR3 has 14 amino acids. CDR3 residues: CASSQGGSYNEQFF. As DNA, the CDR3 is TGTGCCAGCAGCCAAGGAGGTTCCTACAATGAGCAGTTCTTC. Full variable domain (missing parts from reference TRBV16 and TRBJ2-1): GEEVAQTPKHLVRGEGQKAKLYCAPIKGHSYVFWYQQVLKNEFKFLISFQNENVFDETGMPKERFSAKCLPNSPCSLEIQATKLEDSAVYFCASSQGGSYNEQFFGPGTRLTVL.

The chain combines TRBV9 with TRBJ2-7; no clear D gene. The V end was cut by 0 bases, the J end by 2 bases, with 9 bases between. Looked up from germline, CDR1 is SGDLS and CDR2 is YYNGEE. This CDR3 comprises 14 residues. The CDR3 protein is CASSVETEPYEQYF. Here the CDR3 DNA reads TGTGCCAGCAGCGTAGAAACAGAACCCTACGAGCAGTACTTC.

The chain joins TRBV2 to TRBJ1-1; TRBD1 might be the D (5 bases). The CDR3 contains 15 residues. The V and J ends lost 7 bases and 1 base respectively, with 16 bases between them. From germline, CDR1 is SNHLY and CDR2 FYNNEI. CDR3 amino acids: CASTPRGEANTEAFF. The CDR3 region has the DNA TGTGCCAGCACCCCTCGGGGGGAGGCGAACACTGAAGCTTTCTTT.

V usage is TRBV6-1 and J usage is TRBJ2-7; TRBD2 might be the D (6 bases). Germline V gene lookup returns CDR1 MNHNS and CDR2 SASEGT. CDR3 size: 16 residues. The V and J ends lost 0 bases and 7 bases respectively, with 19 bases between them. CDR3 amino acids: CASSEAHQTGVGEQYF. The CDR3 nucleotides are TGTGCCAGCAGTGAAGCACATCAAACGGGAGTGGGTGAGCAGTACTTC.

V and J are TRBV7-9 and TRBJ2-1, with 12 nucleotides matching TRBD2. Germline CDR1 SEHNR, CDR2 FQNEAQ (reference sequence). CDR3 length: 19 residues. V trimming: 1 base; J trimming: 7 bases; junction bases outside the gene matches: 14. CDR3 amino acids: CASSLGLAGDFIRGNEQFF. The CDR3 DNA follows: TGTGCCAGCAGCTTAGGACTAGCGGGAGATTTTATAAGGGGGAATGAGCAGTTCTTC.

The J gene is TRBJ1-2, the V gene TRBV6-5, with D perhaps matching TRBD1 (5 bases). The CDR3 has 11 residues. Deletions cut 6 bases from V and 8 bases from J, with 10 bases between. Germline V gene lookup returns CDR1 MNHEY and CDR2 SVGAGI. CDR3 residues: CASRNRLGYTF. The CDR3 DNA follows: TGTGCCAGCAGGAACAGGTTGGGCTACACCTTC.

The CDR3 loop is CASSQDTSGYNEQFF. CDR3 DNA: TGTGCCAGCAGCCAAGACACTAGCGGTTACAATGAGCAGTTCTTC. This chain joins TRBV3-1 (or the pseudogene TRBV3-2) and TRBJ2-1, with 8 bases lining up with TRBD2. The CDR3 has 15 residues. CDR1 is LGHDT, CDR2 YNNKEL, per germline (reference sequence). J gave up 4 bases and V 0 bases, and 2 bases lay outside the gene matches.

The chain joins TRBV6-1 to TRBJ2-7; D may be TRBD2 (7 bases). Germline CDR1 is MNHNS and CDR2 is SASEGT. The CDR3 loop spans 13 amino acids. V was cut by 2 bases and J by 7 bases, with 12 bases left in between. The CDR3 loop reads CASSEHREGEQYF. For the CDR3, the DNA is TGTGCCAGCAGTGAACACAGGGAGGGTGAGCAGTACTTC.

CDR3: CASSLDTNTGELFF. DNA of the CDR3: TGTGCCAGCAGCTTGGACACGAACACCGGGGAGCTGTTTTTT. V and J are TRBV7-9 and TRBJ2-2; possible D gene TRBD1, 5 bases. Trimming pared 3 bases from V and 0 bases from J, leaving 5 bases between. This CDR3 has 14 residues. Germline CDR1 reads SEHNR; CDR2 reads FQNEAQ (reference sequence).

The CDR3 DNA sequence: TGTGCCAGCAGCGCCCCGGAGTCAGCGGGAGATTACGAGCAGTACTTC. This gives the protein CASSAPESAGDYEQYF. The genes are TRBV9 and TRBJ2-7; 8 bases match TRBD2. Germline-derived CDR1 and CDR2 are SGDLS and YYNGEE. CDR3 length equals 16 residues. V was pared by 3 bases and J by 4 bases, with 12 bases of the junction left unmatched.

The chain combines TRBV28 with TRBJ1-5; TRBD1 matches at 8 bases. This CDR3 has 12 residues. After removal of 2 bases from V and 16 bases from J, the junction contained 7 bases not matched to a gene. CDR1 and CDR2 from the germline V gene are MDHEN and SYDVKM. The CDR3 sequence: CASSLDDRGFHF. For the CDR3, the DNA is TGTGCCAGCAGTTTAGACGACAGGGGTTTCCATTTT.

The genes are TRBV7-2 and TRBJ1-3, with D possibly being TRBD1 (5 bases). Trimming took off 2 bases at V and 2 bases at J, with 13 bases between the two ends. There are 16 residues in the CDR3. The germline V gene encodes CDR1 SGHTA and CDR2 FQGNSA. CDR3 residues: CASSLMGGLTGNTIYF. CDR3 DNA sequence: TGTGCCAGCAGCTTAATGGGGGGTCTAACTGGAAACACCATATATTTT.

By sample share, this clone is medium-sized (0.01 to 0.1%). The gene calls are TRBV6-5 and TRBJ1-6, with 7 bases that match TRBD1. This CDR3 has 13 amino acids. Trimming removed 6 bases from V and 10 bases from J; junction bases left unmatched: 6. From germline, CDR1 is MNHEY and CDR2 SVGAGI. Here the CDR3 reads CASRDRVWSPLHF. The CDR3 nucleotides are TGTGCCAGCAGAGACAGGGTTTGGTCACCCCTCCACTTT.

The chain recombines TRBV18 with TRBJ1-3; 7 positions agree with TRBD1. Trimming cost V 3 bases and J 5 bases; bases outside gene matches: 4. The CDR3 runs to 14 residues. Germline V lookup: CDR1 KGHSH, CDR2 LQKENI. This CDR3 is CASSPGQERNTIYF. The DNA of the CDR3 is TGTGCCAGCTCACCTGGACAGGAAAGAAACACCATATATTTT. Together with reference TRBV18 and TRBJ1-3, the CDR3 gives the full variable domain: NAGVMQNPRHLVRRRGQEARLRCSPMKGHSHVYWYRQLPEEGLKFMVYLQKENIIDESGMPKERFSAEFPKEGPSILRIQQVVRGDSAAYFCASSPGQERNTIYFGEGSWLTVV.

The rearrangement links TRBV7-2 to TRBJ2-2; weak D call: TRBD2 (6 bases). With 5 bases removed from V and 3 bases from J, the gap between germline ends came to 13 bases. Germline V gene data show CDR1 as SGHTA and CDR2 as FQGNSA. The CDR3 runs 15 residues. CDR3 residues: CASSPSAGHTGELFF. The CDR3 DNA reads as TGTGCCAGCAGCCCCTCGGCGGGACACACCGGGGAGCTGTTTTTT.

This sequence joins TRBV6-4 and TRBJ2-1; 9 nucleotides align to TRBD2. CDR1 is MRHNA, CDR2 SNTAGT, per germline. Trimming at V came to 0 bases and at J to 6 bases, leaving 3 bases not matched to a gene. The CDR3 length is 15 residues. The CDR3 nucleotides read TGTGCCAGCAGTGACTCGCTAGCGGGATTCAATGAGCAGTTCTTC. This sequence encodes CASSDSLAGFNEQFF.

J is TRBJ2-2 and V is TRBV5-1; possibly TRBD2 for D (5 bases). Deletions cut 4 bases from V and 0 bases from J, with 13 bases between. Germline lookup yields CDR1 SGHRS and CDR2 YFSETQ. This CDR3 has 16 amino acids. The CDR3 here is CASSPEGFTNTGELFF. The CDR3 DNA reads TGCGCCAGCAGCCCCGAGGGCTTTACGAACACCGGGGAGCTGTTTTTT.

The J gene is TRBJ1-1, the V gene TRBV10-1; D may be TRBD1 (5 bases). Germline CDR1 and CDR2: WNHNN and SYGVQD (reference sequence). The V end was cut by 4 bases, the J end by 2 bases, with 8 bases between. This CDR3 is 13 amino acids long. The CDR3 coding sequence is TGCGCCAGCAGTGGACAGACTAACACTGAAGCTTTCTTT. Its protein is CASSGQTNTEAFF.

The chain links TRBV6-5 to TRBJ2-3; 10 bases are shared with TRBD2. J gave up 3 bases and V 6 bases, and 6 bases lay outside the gene matches. Germline loops: CDR1 MNHEY, CDR2 SVGAGI. This CDR3 comprises 15 residues. Written as DNA, the CDR3 is TGTGCCAGCAGGCCTCTAGCGGGAGCTACAGATACGCAGTATTTT. Protein sequence: CASRPLAGATDTQYF.

This chain joins TRBV9 and TRBJ2-7, with D possibly TRBD1 on 6 matching bases. The CDR3 sequence is 15 residues long. V lost 0 bases to trimming and J lost 0 bases, with 10 bases between them. Germline V gene sequence: CDR1 SGDLS, CDR2 YYNGEE. CDR3 nucleotides: TGTGCCAGCAGCGTAGATACAGGGCCCTCCTACGAGCAGTACTTC. It is translated as CASSVDTGPSYEQYF.

The chain couples TRBV3-1 (or the pseudogene TRBV3-2) to TRBJ1-5; weak D call: TRBD1 (5 bases). The CDR3 loop spans 15 amino acids. Germline-derived CDR1 and CDR2 are LGHDT and YNNKEL (reference sequence). V was clipped by 4 bases and J by 0 bases, with 10 bases between them. As DNA, the CDR3 is TGTGCCAGCAGCCCCGGACATTATAGCAATCAGCCCCAGCATTTT. This sequence encodes CASSPGHYSNQPQHF.

The CDR3 protein is CASSRQRAAGDGYNEQFF. The CDR3 coding sequence is TGTGCCAGCAGCCGCCAACGGGCAGCGGGAGACGGCTACAATGAGCAGTTCTTC. The chain has TRBV7-2 and TRBJ2-1, with 8 bases lining up with TRBD2. V shed 5 bases and J 3 bases; nucleotides not matched to a gene: 15. The CDR3 has 18 amino acids. CDR1 is SGHTA, CDR2 FQGNSA, per germline.

This clone appeared once. V usage is TRBV25-1 and J usage is TRBJ2-7; 9 nucleotides line up with TRBD2. The CDR3 sequence is 15 residues long. CDR1 MGHDK and CDR2 SYGVNS come from the germline V gene. The V and J ends lost 4 bases and 1 base, in that order; junction bases with no gene match: 5. The DNA of the CDR3 is TGTGCCAGCAGTGTCGCTCTAGCGGGGTCCTACGAGCAGTACTTC. Protein sequence: CASSVALAGSYEQYF.

J is TRBJ1-1 and V is TRBV5-1; possibly TRBD1 for D (5 bases). Looked up from germline, CDR1 is SGHRS and CDR2 is YFSETQ. V gave up 3 bases and J gave up 7 bases, with 13 bases separating them. The CDR3 is made up of 13 amino acids. CDR3 nucleotides: TGCGCCAGCAGCTCGTCTTTCGGACATGAAGCTTTCTTT. This encodes CASSSSFGHEAFF. The full variable domain, completed using reference TRBV5-1 and TRBJ1-1, is KAGVTQTPRYLIKTRGQQVTLSCSPISGHRSVSWYQQTPGQGLQFLFEYFSETQRNKGNFPGRFSGRQFSNSRSEMNVSTLELGDSALYLCASSSSFGHEAFFGQGTRLTVV.